A single sample gave rise to the 15 T cell receptor beta chains below, sequenced in a study of CD8+ T cells in alopecia areata. The treatment here: oral pan-JAK inhibitor, 5-10 mg twice daily. cDNA serving as the sequencing template came from extracted, reverse transcribed RNA. Some clones are missing from TCRdb's copy, which holds only in-frame ones; the method was immunoSEQ multiplex PCR. The table lists some 58,000 clones, 46% of them singletons, with just over 20% in the top ten. Material: CD8+ T cells sorted from blood, obtained at approximately week 36, from a patient treated with tofacitinib. The receptors were sampled from a human donor with alopecia areata.

This clone was detected a few times. The chain combines TRBV14 with TRBJ2-5; tentatively, D is TRBD2 (5 bases). V was trimmed by 1 base and J by 2 bases, leaving 11 bases between them. This CDR3 is 15 amino acids long. Germline CDR1 and CDR2: SGHDN and FVKESK. This chain's CDR3 is CASSQAGNSQETQYF. DNA for the CDR3: TGTGCCAGCAGCCAAGCCGGGAACTCTCAAGAGACCCAGTACTTC.

The rearrangement links TRBV27 to TRBJ2-1; no clear D. The CDR3 spans 13 residues. Trimming took off 2 bases at V and 6 bases at J, with 8 bases between the two ends. Germline V gene data show CDR1 as MNHEY and CDR2 as SMNVEV (reference sequence). The CDR3 protein is CASSLSLVNEQFF. The CDR3 DNA follows: TGTGCCAGCAGTTTAAGCCTAGTCAATGAGCAGTTCTTC.

V gene TRBV6-1 combines with J gene TRBJ1-1, with 9 bases lining up with TRBD1. There are 12 residues in the CDR3. Germline trimming cut 6 bases from V and 5 bases from J; bases unmatched to any gene: 1. The germline CDR1 and CDR2 sequences are MNHNS and SASEGT. The CDR3 DNA reads as TGTGCCAGCAGGACAGGGGGAACTGAAGCTTTCTTT. Protein: CASRTGGTEAFF.

The V call is TRBV7-9, the J call TRBJ2-1; 8 nucleotides match TRBD1. Germline CDR1 is SEHNR and CDR2 is FQNEAQ (reference sequence). The CDR3 has 14 amino acids. The J segment lost 7 bases and the V segment lost 5 bases, leaving 7 bases of the junction unmatched. The CDR3 DNA is TGTGCCAGCAGCCCGAGACAGGGGAAGAATGAGCAGTTCTTC. Amino acid sequence: CASSPRQGKNEQFF.

This clone was detected only a few times. This chain joins TRBV7-9 and TRBJ2-1; 7 bases line up with TRBD2. The germline CDR1 and CDR2 sequences are SEHNR and FQNEAQ (reference sequence). The CDR3 consists of 15 residues. V gave up 7 bases and J gave up 10 bases; unmatched junction bases: 16. The CDR3 nucleotides are TGTGCCAGCATGGAGTCGGGACTACCCGTGGAGGAGCAGTTCTTC. Amino acid sequence: CASMESGLPVEEQFF.

On this clone: The sample carries other DNA sequences with the same CDR3. The V and J genes are TRBV29-1 and TRBJ2-7; D might be TRBD1 or TRBD2, each matching 5 bases. The CDR3 consists of 13 residues. The V gene's germline CDR1 is SQVTM and CDR2 ANQGSEA. Trimming shortened V by 0 bases and J by 3 bases, and 9 bases separated the two germline ends. CDR3 protein: CSVEEGESYEQYF. The CDR3 region has the DNA TGCAGCGTTGAAGAGGGGGAAAGCTACGAGCAGTACTTC.

This clone has a handful of counts. The CDR3 region is CRAGGSYNEQFF. Written as DNA, the CDR3 is TGCAGGGCGGGGGGCTCCTACAATGAGCAGTTCTTC. This sequence joins TRBV29-1 and TRBJ2-1; TRBD2 agrees at 8 bases. Looked up from germline, CDR1 is SQVTM and CDR2 is ANQGSEA. CDR3 length: 12 amino acids.

The chain employs TRBV7-9 and TRBJ2-2; the D gene is possibly TRBD2 (6 bases). Germline CDR1 SEHNR, CDR2 FQNEAQ (reference sequence). Trimming removed 0 bases at V and 6 bases at J, with 23 bases between. The CDR3 length is 19 residues. CDR3 sequence: CASSLALGTEMTWAGELFF. DNA of the CDR3: TGTGCCAGCAGCTTAGCGCTCGGGACTGAAATGACGTGGGCCGGGGAGCTGTTTTTT.

This clone has at least ten counts. V usage is TRBV7-8 and J usage is TRBJ2-2; D unresolved. The CDR3 has 15 amino acids. The germline CDR1 and CDR2 sequences are SGHVS and FQNEAQ. V dropped 0 bases and J dropped 6 bases, with 11 bases sitting between them. CDR3 nucleotide sequence: TGTGCCAGCAGCTTAGCGGTGGTAGTTCCCGGGGAGCTGTTTTTT. Amino acid sequence: CASSLAVVVPGELFF. Full variable domain (remainder filled in from reference TRBV7-8 and TRBJ2-2): GAGVSQSPRYKVAKRGQDVALRCDPISGHVSLFWYQQALGQGPEFLTYFQNEAQLDKSGLPSDRFFAERPEGSVSTLKIQRTQQEDSAVYLCASSLAVVVPGELFFGEGSRLTVL.

A few counts support this clone. The chain combines TRBV19 with TRBJ1-1; D perhaps matches TRBD1 (6 bases). The CDR3 has 14 residues. V lost 8 bases and J 4 bases, leaving 17 bases between the germline ends. The germline gives CDR1 LNHDA, CDR2 SQIVND (reference sequence). CDR3 DNA: TGTGCCAGTCGGGCGGGGGCCGAGGGCACTGAAGCTTTCTTT. Translating it yields CASRAGAEGTEAFF. Using reference TRBV19 and TRBJ1-1 for the parts outside the CDR3, the full variable domain is DGGITQSPKYLFRKEGQNVTLSCEQNLNHDAMYWYRQDPGQGLRLIYYSQIVNDFQKGDIAEGYSVSREKKESFPLTVTSAQKNPTAFYLCASRAGAEGTEAFFGQGTRLTVV.

This clone turned up a few times. The V gene is TRBV5-1, the J gene TRBJ2-1; unclear D gene. This CDR3 has 11 residues. With 0 bases removed from V and 15 bases from J, the gap between germline ends came to 10 bases. The V gene's germline CDR1 is SGHRS and CDR2 YFSETQ. The CDR3 bases are TGCGCCAGCAGCTTGGGGCCTTTACTGTTCTTC. This codes for CASSLGPLLFF.

CDR3 bases: TGTGCCAGCAGCTTAGACAGGGATCTTGAAGCTTTCTTT. This codes for CASSLDRDLEAFF. The chain combines TRBV7-9 with TRBJ1-1; TRBD1 might be the D (6 bases). Germline V gives CDR1 SEHNR, CDR2 FQNEAQ (reference sequence). The CDR3 totals 13 residues. The V gene lost 1 base and the J gene lost 7 bases, with 10 bases spanning the gap. Supplemented by reference TRBV7-9 and TRBJ1-1, the full variable domain reads DTGVSQNPRHKITKRGQNVTFRCDPISEHNRLYWYRQTLGQGPEFLTYFQNEAQLEKSRLLSDRFSAERPKGSFSTLEIQRTEQGDSAMYLCASSLDRDLEAFFGQGTRLTVV.

The chain couples TRBV9 to TRBJ2-1, with 8 bases fitting TRBD2. Germline-derived CDR1 and CDR2 are SGDLS and YYNGEE. CDR3 length: 16 amino acids. Trimming cost V 0 bases and J 9 bases; bases outside gene matches: 11. CDR3 bases: TGTGCCAGCAGCGTAGAGGCGGGAGGTGCCTTTAGTGAGCAGTTCTTC. As protein: CASSVEAGGAFSEQFF.

The V call is TRBV21-1, the J call TRBJ2-7. TRBV21-1 is annotated as a pseudogene. This CDR3 has 11 residues. The CDR3 DNA is TGTGCTAAAGGGAATTGCCACGAGCAGTACTTC. This codes for CAKGNCHEQYF.

This clone has more than one count but fewer than ten. The genes are TRBV5-1 and TRBJ2-3; D is possibly TRBD2 (6 bases). This CDR3 is built from 15 residues. Germline V CDR1 and CDR2: SGHRS, YFSETQ. V was cut by 3 bases and J by 5 bases, with 16 bases left in between. The CDR3, as DNA: TGCGCCAGCAGCTCGGCGACTAGATGGGAAGATACGCAGTATTTT. It specifies CASSSATRWEDTQYF.